This TCR beta chain is from a study of blood T cell repertoires in COVID-19. Across the whole study: Both acute and convalescent COVID-19 samples were obtained from the United States, Italy and Spain. T cells, B-cell-depleted T cells, or PBMCs supplied cDNA or gDNA.

This clone was recorded once. V lost 7 bases and J 1 base, leaving 10 bases between the germline ends. CDR3 size: 13 residues. The V gene's germline CDR1 is MDHEN and CDR2 SYDVKM. Authors' analysis steps: Amplification of reference gene primers was used by the study to estimate nucleated cell counts. TCRdb keeps only in-frame clones here, not all; method: immunoSEQ multiplex PCR. The D gene and trimming were derived from the DNA, and the V and J assignments and clone size from that table. The repertoire includes approximately 110,000 clones, 82% of them detected once, and 7.9% sits in the top ten. Material for sequencing was peripheral blood. The gene calls are TRBV28 and TRBJ1-1; tentative D call: TRBD1 (5 bases). The clonotype originates from a man between 65 and 85 years old with acute or convalescent COVID-19. The CDR3 DNA reads as TGTGCCAGCACCGTGGGGGGGAACACTGAAGCTTTCTTT. It codes for CASTVGGNTEAFF. The variable domain in full, with the rest retrieved from reference TRBV28 and TRBJ1-1, is DVKVTQSSRYLVKRTGEKVFLECVQDMDHENMFWYRQDPGLGLRLIYFSYDVKMKEKGDIPEGYSVSREKKERFSLILESASTNQTSMYLCASTVGGNTEAFFGQGTRLTVV.